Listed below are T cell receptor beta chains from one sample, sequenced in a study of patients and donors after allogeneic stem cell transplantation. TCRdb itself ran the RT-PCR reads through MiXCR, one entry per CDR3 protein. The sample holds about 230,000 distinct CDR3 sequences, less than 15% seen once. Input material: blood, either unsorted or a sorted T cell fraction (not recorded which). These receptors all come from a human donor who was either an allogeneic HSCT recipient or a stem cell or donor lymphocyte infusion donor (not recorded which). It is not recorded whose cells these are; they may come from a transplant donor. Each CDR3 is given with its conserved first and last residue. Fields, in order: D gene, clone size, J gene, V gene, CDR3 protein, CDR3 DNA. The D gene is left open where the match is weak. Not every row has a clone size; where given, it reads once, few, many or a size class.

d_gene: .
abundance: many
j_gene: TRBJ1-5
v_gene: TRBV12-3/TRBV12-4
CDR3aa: CASRPGILNQPQHF
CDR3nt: TGTGCCAGCAGGCCAGGGATCCTCAATCAGCCCCAGCATTTT

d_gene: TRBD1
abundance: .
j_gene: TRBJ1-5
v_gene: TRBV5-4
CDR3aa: CASSSEGDRGHSNQPQHF
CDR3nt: TGTGCCAGCAGCTCTGAGGGTGACAGGGGGCATAGCAATCAGCCCCAGCATTTT

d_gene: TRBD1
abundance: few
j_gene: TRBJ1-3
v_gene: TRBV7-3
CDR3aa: CASSLTGTAGNTIYF
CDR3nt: TGTGCCAGCAGCTTAACCGGGACAGCTGGAAACACCATATATTTT

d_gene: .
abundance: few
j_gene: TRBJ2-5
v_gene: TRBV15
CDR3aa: CATSRSAQGYQETQYF
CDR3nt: TGTGCCACCAGCAGATCAGCACAGGGATACCAAGAGACCCAGTACTTC

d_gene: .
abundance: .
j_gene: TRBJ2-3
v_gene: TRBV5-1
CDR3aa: CASSKGIPDTQYF
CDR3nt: TGCGCCAGCAGCAAGGGGATCCCAGATACGCAGTATTTT

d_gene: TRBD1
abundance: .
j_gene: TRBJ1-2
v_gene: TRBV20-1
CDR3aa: CSARDLRDSNYGYTF
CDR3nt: TGCAGTGCTAGAGATCTCCGGGACAGCAACTATGGCTACACCTTC

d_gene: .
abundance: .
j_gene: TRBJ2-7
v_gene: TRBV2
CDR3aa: CASGGQGYAYEQYF
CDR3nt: TGTGCCAGTGGAGGGCAGGGGTATGCCTACGAGCAGTACTTC

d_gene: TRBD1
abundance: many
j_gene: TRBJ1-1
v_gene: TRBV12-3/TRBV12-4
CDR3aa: CASRFGQDNEAFF
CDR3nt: TGTGCCAGCAGATTCGGACAGGACAACGAAGCTTTCTTT

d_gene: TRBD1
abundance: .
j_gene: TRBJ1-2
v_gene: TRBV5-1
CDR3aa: CASSPDRTAGYTF
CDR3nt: TGCGCCAGCAGCCCGGACAGGACGGCGGGCTACACCTTC

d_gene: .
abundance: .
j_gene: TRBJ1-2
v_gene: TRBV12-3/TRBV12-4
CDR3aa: CASYLRREYGYTF
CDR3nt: TGTGCCAGTTACCTTCGCCGGGAATATGGCTACACCTTC

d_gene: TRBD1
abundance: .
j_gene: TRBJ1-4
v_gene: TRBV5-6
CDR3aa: CASSRPGQGREKLFF
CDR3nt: TGTGCCAGCAGCCGGCCGGGACAGGGTAGGGAAAAACTGTTTTTT

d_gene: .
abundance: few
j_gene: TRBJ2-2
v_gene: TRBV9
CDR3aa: CASSARTPDLNTGELFF
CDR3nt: TGTGCCAGCAGCGCTCGGACACCCGACTTGAACACCGGGGAGCTGTTTTTT

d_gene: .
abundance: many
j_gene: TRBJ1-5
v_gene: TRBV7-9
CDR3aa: CASSLSRLSNQPQHF
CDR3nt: TGTGCCAGCAGCTTATCTAGGTTAAGCAATCAGCCCCAGCATTTT

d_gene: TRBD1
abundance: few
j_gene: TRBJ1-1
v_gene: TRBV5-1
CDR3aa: CASSPGDRRNTEAFF
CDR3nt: TGCGCCAGCAGCCCGGGGGACAGGAGGAACACTGAAGCTTTCTTT

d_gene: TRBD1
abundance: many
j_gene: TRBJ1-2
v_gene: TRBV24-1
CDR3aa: CATSDPTGHLNF
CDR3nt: TGTGCCACCAGTGACCCGACAGGGCACTTAAACTTC

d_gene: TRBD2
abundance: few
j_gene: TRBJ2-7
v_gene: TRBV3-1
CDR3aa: CASSQGRLALTEQYF
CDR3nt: TGTGCCAGCAGCCAAGGGAGACTAGCGCTCACCGAGCAGTACTTC

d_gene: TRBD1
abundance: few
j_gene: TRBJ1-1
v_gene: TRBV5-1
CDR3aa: CASSDRGGVQNTEAFF
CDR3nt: TGCGCCAGCAGCGACAGGGGCGGGGTTCAGAACACTGAAGCTTTCTTT

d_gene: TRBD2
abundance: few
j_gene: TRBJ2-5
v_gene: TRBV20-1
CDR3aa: CSAPGLAGGREETQYF
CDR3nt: TGCAGTGCCCCGGGACTAGCGGGGGGACGGGAAGAGACCCAGTACTTC

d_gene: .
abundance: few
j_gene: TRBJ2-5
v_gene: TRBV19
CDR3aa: CASSIMGSLGQETQYF
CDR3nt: TGTGCCAGTAGTATTATGGGGTCGCTTGGGCAGGAGACCCAGTACTTC

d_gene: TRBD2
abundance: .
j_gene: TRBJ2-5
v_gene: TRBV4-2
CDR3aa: CASSQESGGADETQYF
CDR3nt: TGTGCCAGCAGCCAGGAAAGCGGGGGGGCCGATGAGACCCAGTACTTC

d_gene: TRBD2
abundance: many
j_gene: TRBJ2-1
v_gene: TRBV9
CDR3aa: CASSEAGRNEQFF
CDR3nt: TGTGCCAGCAGCGAAGCGGGGAGGAATGAGCAGTTCTTC

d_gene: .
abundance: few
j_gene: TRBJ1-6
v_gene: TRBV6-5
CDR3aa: CASSYDRQYNSPLHF
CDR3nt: TGTGCCAGCAGTTACGATAGACAGTATAATTCACCCCTCCACTTT

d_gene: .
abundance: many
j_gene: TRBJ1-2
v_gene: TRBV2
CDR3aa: CASTLQEIYGYTF
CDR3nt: TGTGCCAGCACCCTCCAGGAGATCTATGGCTACACCTTC

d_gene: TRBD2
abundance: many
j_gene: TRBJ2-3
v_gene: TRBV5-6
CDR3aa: CASSSSGTSGRAYTDTQYF
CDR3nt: TGTGCCAGCAGCTCGTCAGGGACTAGCGGGAGGGCCTACACAGATACGCAGTATTTT

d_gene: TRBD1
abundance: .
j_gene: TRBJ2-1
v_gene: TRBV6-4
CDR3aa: CASSAGTEDNEQFF
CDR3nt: TGTGCCAGCAGCGCCGGGACAGAAGACAATGAGCAGTTCTTC

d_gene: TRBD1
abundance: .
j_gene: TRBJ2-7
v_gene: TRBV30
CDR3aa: CAWSEGRGLDEQYF
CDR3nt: TGTGCCTGGAGTGAGGGCAGGGGGCTTGACGAGCAGTACTTC

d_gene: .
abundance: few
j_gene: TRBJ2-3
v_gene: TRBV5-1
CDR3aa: CASSLAAGGHSDTQYF
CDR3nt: TGCGCCAGCAGCTTGGCCGCAGGGGGGCATTCAGATACGCAGTATTTT

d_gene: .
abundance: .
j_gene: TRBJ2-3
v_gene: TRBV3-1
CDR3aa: CASSQDLETTQYF
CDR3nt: TGTGCCAGCAGCCAAGATCTGGAGACAACGCAGTATTTT

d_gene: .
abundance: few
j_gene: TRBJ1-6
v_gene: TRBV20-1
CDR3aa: CSAKQIQAGNSPLHF
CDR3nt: TGCAGTGCTAAGCAGATACAGGCGGGTAATTCACCCCTCCACTTT

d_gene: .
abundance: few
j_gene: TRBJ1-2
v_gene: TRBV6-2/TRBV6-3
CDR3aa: CASTYPQTGNYGYTF
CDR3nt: TGTGCCAGCACCTACCCGCAGACGGGTAACTATGGCTACACCTTC

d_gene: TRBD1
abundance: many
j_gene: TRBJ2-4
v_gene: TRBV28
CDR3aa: CASSRPGQGNIQYF
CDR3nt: TGTGCCAGCAGTCGACCGGGACAGGGAAACATTCAGTACTTC

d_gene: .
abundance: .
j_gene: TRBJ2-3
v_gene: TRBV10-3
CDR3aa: CAISESSGTSTDTQYF
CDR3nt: TGTGCCATCAGTGAGTCGAGCGGTACTAGCACAGATACGCAGTATTTT

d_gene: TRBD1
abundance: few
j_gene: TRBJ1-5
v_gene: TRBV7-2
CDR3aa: CASSQQGGQPQHF
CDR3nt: TGTGCCAGCAGCCAACAGGGGGGTCAGCCCCAGCATTTT

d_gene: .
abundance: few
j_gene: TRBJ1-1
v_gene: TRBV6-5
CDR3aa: CASSYSARGGPEAFF
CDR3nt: TGTGCCAGCAGTTACTCCGCCAGGGGCGGGCCTGAAGCTTTCTTT

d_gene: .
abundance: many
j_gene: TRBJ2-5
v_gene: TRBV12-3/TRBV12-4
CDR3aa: CASSLGERTQETQYF
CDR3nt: TGTGCCAGCAGTTTAGGGGAGCGGACCCAAGAGACCCAGTACTTC

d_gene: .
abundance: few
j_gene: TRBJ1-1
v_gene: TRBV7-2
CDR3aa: CASSLASGVNTEAFF
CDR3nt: TGTGCCAGCAGCTTAGCGTCAGGGGTGAACACTGAAGCTTTCTTT

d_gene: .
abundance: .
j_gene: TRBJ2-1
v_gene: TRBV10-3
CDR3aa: CAISPGVPGEQFF
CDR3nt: TGTGCCATCAGTCCAGGGGTCCCAGGTGAGCAGTTCTTC

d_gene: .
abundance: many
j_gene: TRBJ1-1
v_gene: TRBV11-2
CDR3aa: CASSLEFGKMNTEAFF
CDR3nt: TGTGCCAGCAGCTTAGAATTTGGCAAGATGAACACTGAAGCTTTCTTT

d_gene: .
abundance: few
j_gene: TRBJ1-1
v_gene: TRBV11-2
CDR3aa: CASSSSQGTTEAFF
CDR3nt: TGTGCCAGCAGCTCGTCGCAGGGGACTACTGAAGCTTTCTTT

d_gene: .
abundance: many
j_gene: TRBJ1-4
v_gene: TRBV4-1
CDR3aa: CASSLIRGANEKLFF
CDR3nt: TGCGCCAGCAGCCTGATACGGGGGGCTAATGAAAAACTGTTTTTT

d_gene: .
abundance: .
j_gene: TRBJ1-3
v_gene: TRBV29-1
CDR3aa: CSVEEGNTIYF
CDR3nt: TGCAGCGTTGAAGAAGGGAACACCATATATTTT

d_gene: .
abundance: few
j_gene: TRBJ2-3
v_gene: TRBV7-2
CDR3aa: CASSSSSTDTQYF
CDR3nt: TGTGCCAGCAGCTCGTCTAGCACAGATACGCAGTATTTT

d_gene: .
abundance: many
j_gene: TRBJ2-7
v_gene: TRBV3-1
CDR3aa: CASSQVNEQYF
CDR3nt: TGTGCCAGCAGCCAAGTCAACGAGCAGTACTTC